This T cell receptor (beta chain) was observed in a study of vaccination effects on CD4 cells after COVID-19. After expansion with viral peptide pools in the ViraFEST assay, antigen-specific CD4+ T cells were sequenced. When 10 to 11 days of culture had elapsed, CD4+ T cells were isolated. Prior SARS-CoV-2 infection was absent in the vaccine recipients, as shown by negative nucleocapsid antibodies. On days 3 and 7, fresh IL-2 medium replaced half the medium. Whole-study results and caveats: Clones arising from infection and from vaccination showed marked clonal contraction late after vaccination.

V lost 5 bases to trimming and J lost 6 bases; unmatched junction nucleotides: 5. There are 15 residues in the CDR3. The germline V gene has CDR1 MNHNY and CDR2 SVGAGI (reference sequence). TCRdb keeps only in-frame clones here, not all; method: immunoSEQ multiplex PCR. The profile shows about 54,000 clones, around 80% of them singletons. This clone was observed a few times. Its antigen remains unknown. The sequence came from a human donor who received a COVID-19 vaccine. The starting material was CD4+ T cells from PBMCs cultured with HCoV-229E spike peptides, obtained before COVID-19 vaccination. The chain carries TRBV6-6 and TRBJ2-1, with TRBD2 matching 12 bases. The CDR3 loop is CASSLAGGRGNEQFF. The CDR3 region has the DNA TGTGCCAGCAGTCTAGCGGGGGGGCGGGGCAATGAGCAGTTCTTC.